Listed below are T cell receptor beta chains from one sample, sequenced in a study of technical replicates of blood from several donors. TCRdb's table, derived via immunoSEQ multiplex PCR, lists solely in-frame clones and lacks some. The sample gives about 90,000 clones, about 90% of which show up once; roughly 0.26% is in the top ten. The specimen was T cells isolated from PBMCs. The receptor source for this set is a human donor in good health. CDR3s include the opening cysteine and the closing phenylalanine or tryptophan. The order of the fields is clone size, J gene, V gene, D gene, CDR3 DNA, CDR3 protein. D genes are given only for firm matches. The size of a clone is reported for some rows only, either as once, few or many, or as a class for expanded clones.

.,TRBJ2-7,TRBV5-4,.,TGTGCCAGCAGCTTGCAGGGGAGCTCCTACGAGCAGTACTTC,CASSLQGSSYEQYF
.,TRBJ1-5,TRBV30,TRBD1,TGTGCCTGGAGTGTATCCCGGACAGGGATTAGCAATCAGCCCCAGCATTTT,CAWSVSRTGISNQPQHF
.,TRBJ1-5,TRBV15,.,TGTGCCACCAGCAGAGATCGGTATGGTCAGGTTAACCAGCCCCAGCATTTT,CATSRDRYGQVNQPQHF
once,TRBJ2-7,TRBV7-9,TRBD1,TGTGCCAGCAGCTTGTGGACAGGCCTCTCCTACGAGCAGTACTTC,CASSLWTGLSYEQYF
.,TRBJ2-1,TRBV6-1,.,TGTGCCAGCAACGGCGGAAGCCTTTACAATGAGCAGTTCTTC,CASNGGSLYNEQFF
.,TRBJ1-5,TRBV18,.,TGTGCCAGCTCACCACCCTCGGGCAATCAGCCCCAGCATTTT,CASSPPSGNQPQHF
.,TRBJ2-7,TRBV5-4,TRBD2,TGTGCCAGCAGCAATCCCGTGACTAGCGGGAGTTCCTACGAGCAGTACTTC,CASSNPVTSGSSYEQYF
few,TRBJ1-1,TRBV4-1,.,TGCGCCAGCAGCCAAGTCAGTGAATACACTGAAGCTTTCTTT,CASSQVSEYTEAFF
.,TRBJ1-2,TRBV6-1,.,TGTGCCAGCAGTAGACAGGTCTATGGCTACACCTTC,CASSRQVYGYTF
once,TRBJ2-7,TRBV23-1,TRBD1,TGCGCCAGCTTCGAGGGACAGGGGACTGGCGAGCAGTACTTC,CASFEGQGTGEQYF